Listed here are 17 T cell receptor beta chains from one sample, sequenced in a study of blood T cell repertoires in COVID-19. TCRdb's copy holds only in-frame clones and misses some; the assay was immunoSEQ multiplex PCR. The sample has 340,000 or so clones; roughly 91% are singletons. The specimen sequenced was peripheral blood. The receptors were gathered from a man aged 45-60 years with active or convalescent COVID-19.

The chain links TRBV28 to TRBJ1-2, with D hard to call. The CDR3 spans 14 residues. Trimming shortened V by 6 bases and J by 3 bases, and 14 bases separated the two germline ends. Germline values: CDR1 MDHEN, CDR2 SYDVKM. CDR3 amino acids: CASSSQQSHYGYTF. In DNA form, the CDR3 reads TGTGCCAGCAGCTCACAACAGTCCCACTATGGCTACACCTTC.

The chain joins TRBV11-2 to TRBJ2-7, with unresolved D. This CDR3 region has 11 residues. V gave up 4 bases and J gave up 6 bases, with 7 bases separating them. Germline assignment: CDR1 SGHAT and CDR2 FQNNGV. CDR3 sequence reads: CASSSYGEQYF. The CDR3 bases are TGTGCCAGCAGCTCCTATGGCGAGCAGTACTTC.

The J gene is TRBJ2-2, the V gene TRBV2; tentative D call: TRBD2 (5 bases). The CDR3 spans 17 residues. CDR1 and CDR2 (germline): SNHLY, FYNNEI. V was shortened by 4 bases and J by 0 bases, with 15 bases between the two germline ends. The CDR3 DNA follows: TGTGCCAGCAGTGTGTTAAAGGCGGGCTCGAACACCGGGGAGCTGTTTTTT. Translating it yields CASSVLKAGSNTGELFF.

CDR3 amino acids: CASSLVYEQYF. The DNA of the CDR3 is TGTGCCAGCAGCTTAGTATACGAGCAGTACTTC. V is TRBV7-2 and J is TRBJ2-7; D gene ambiguous. V shed 1 base and J shed 4 bases, with 2 bases lying between them. Germline V gene data show CDR1 as SGHTA and CDR2 as FQGNSA. This CDR3 is 11 amino acids long.

The chain carries TRBV20-1 and TRBJ2-1, with D possibly matching TRBD1 (6 bases). V lost 3 bases and J 3 bases, leaving 9 bases between the germline ends. CDR1 and CDR2 (germline): DFQATT, SNEGSKA (reference sequence). The CDR3 contains 13 residues. For the CDR3, the DNA is TGCAGTGCTAGTCAACAGGGCTACAATGAGCAGTTCTTC. Translated, it gives CSASQQGYNEQFF.

The rearrangement uses TRBV4-2 and TRBJ2-1; D is unresolved. Germline V lookup: CDR1 LGHNA, CDR2 YNFKEQ. The CDR3 spans 13 residues. Trimming removed 0 bases from V and 6 bases from J, with 6 bases in between. The CDR3 DNA reads TGTGCCAGCAGCCAAGAATATCGCAATGAGCAGTTCTTC. It specifies CASSQEYRNEQFF.

In the case of this clone: A read error may account for a junction end that differs from germline. The chain recombines TRBV5-1 with TRBJ1-5; possibly TRBD1 for D (6 bases). The germline V gene has CDR1 SGHRS and CDR2 YFSETQ. This CDR3 has 16 residues. The CDR3 DNA reads as TGCGCCAGCAGTTTGGGGGGCAGGGACAATAATCAGCCCCAGCATTTT. Translating gives CASSLGGRDNNQPQHF.

J is TRBJ2-1 and V is TRBV11-1; D remains unclear. Trimming pared 5 bases from V and 10 bases from J, leaving 18 bases between. The length of the CDR3 is 14 residues. The germline gives CDR1 SGHAT, CDR2 FQDESV (reference sequence). The DNA for the CDR3 is TGTGCCAGCAGCCCCATCCTTGCAGTGGTCGAGCAGTTCTTC. The encoded protein is CASSPILAVVEQFF.

The rearrangement joins TRBV5-1 to TRBJ2-7, with 7 bases aligning to TRBD1. CDR1 and CDR2 (germline): SGHRS, YFSETQ. V was clipped by 7 bases and J by 3 bases; unmatched bases: 7. CDR3 length: 13 residues. The CDR3 region has the DNA TGCGCCAGCGCCCCCGGGACAGACTACGAGCAGTACTTC. As protein: CASAPGTDYEQYF.

V usage is TRBV6-1 and J usage is TRBJ1-5; TRBD1 matches at 7 bases. V gave up 4 bases and J gave up 6 bases; unmatched junction bases: 18. The CDR3 runs to 18 residues. Germline-derived CDR1 and CDR2 are MNHNS and SASEGT. The CDR3 nucleotides are TGTGCCAGCAGTGTTCGGCCAACGGGACAGAGCGGGGGTCAGCCCCAGCATTTT. It encodes CASSVRPTGQSGGQPQHF.

The chain has TRBV5-1 and TRBJ2-3; the match to TRBD2 covers 11 bases. Germline CDR1 is SGHRS and CDR2 is YFSETQ. CDR3 length: 18 amino acids. Trimming cost V 4 bases and J 0 bases; bases outside gene matches: 10. Here the CDR3 reads CASSARPTSGISTDTQYF. CDR3 in DNA: TGCGCCAGCAGCGCGCGCCCGACTAGCGGGATTAGCACAGATACGCAGTATTTT.

The V gene is TRBV9, the J gene TRBJ1-4; D ambiguous. Germline V lookup: CDR1 SGDLS, CDR2 YYNGEE. The CDR3 spans 14 residues. Trimming cost V 4 bases and J 8 bases, with 15 bases left between them. The CDR3 region has the DNA TGTGCCAGCAGCCCCGACGGGTTCGGCGAAAAACTGTTTTTT. Protein sequence: CASSPDGFGEKLFF.

This rearrangement joins TRBV4-3 to TRBJ2-5; TRBD1 might be the D (5 bases). V was pared by 4 bases and J by 4 bases, with 13 bases between. Germline CDR1 reads LGHNA; CDR2 reads YSLEER. CDR3 length: 14 residues. The CDR3 DNA sequence: TGCGCCAGCAGCCGCGACCATGACAGAGAGACCCAGTACTTC. Translation gives CASSRDHDRETQYF.

The genes are TRBV6-5 and TRBJ2-1; 7 nucleotides agree with TRBD1. The CDR3 has 15 amino acids. CDR1 is MNHEY and CDR2 is SVGAGI in the germline V gene. Trimming took 0 bases from V and 8 from J; bases not matched to a gene: 7. DNA for the CDR3: TGTGCCAGCAGTTACTCAAATGCCGGGACAGATGAGCAGTTCTTC. As protein: CASSYSNAGTDEQFF.

J is TRBJ1-2 and V is TRBV2; TRBD1 matches 9 bases. V shed 3 bases, J shed 2 bases, and the junction held 7 bases outside the gene matches. The CDR3 is 16 residues long. From germline, CDR1 is SNHLY and CDR2 FYNNEI. CDR3 coding DNA: TGTGCCAGCAGTGAGGACGGGACAGGGACAAACTATGGCTACACCTTC. This sequence encodes CASSEDGTGTNYGYTF.

V and J are TRBV29-1 and TRBJ2-7; TRBD2 matches 8 bases. The CDR3 runs 13 residues. From germline, CDR1 is SQVTM and CDR2 ANQGSEA. After removal of 6 bases from V and 6 bases from J, the junction contained 10 bases not matched to a gene. DNA for the CDR3: TGCAGCGTCCCTGGGGCGGGAGGTGTCGAGCAGTACTTC. It yields the protein CSVPGAGGVEQYF.

The chain recombines TRBV2 with TRBJ2-7; possible D gene TRBD1, 5 bases. V lost 7 bases and J 3 bases, leaving 16 bases between the germline ends. The CDR3 contains 14 residues. The germline gives CDR1 SNHLY, CDR2 FYNNEI. The CDR3: CASTERQRNYEQYF. CDR3 bases: TGTGCCAGCACCGAACGACAGAGGAACTACGAGCAGTACTTC.